Listed here are 20 T cell receptor beta chains from one sample, sequenced in a study of blood T cell repertoires in COVID-19. Produced via immunoSEQ multiplex PCR; TCRdb's table is partial and in-frame only. The sample consists of about 80,000 clones, over 70% of them appearing once. The sample taken for sequencing was peripheral blood. The receptors stem from a man older than 75 with acute or convalescent COVID-19.

The rearrangement uses TRBV2 and TRBJ1-1, with TRBD1 identical over 7 bases. V was clipped by 2 bases and J by 0 bases; unmatched bases: 3. CDR3 length: 15 amino acids. From germline, CDR1 is SNHLY and CDR2 FYNNEI. CDR3 amino acids: CASSEQGGMNTEAFF. CDR3 nucleotide sequence: TGTGCCAGCAGTGAACAGGGGGGCATGAACACTGAAGCTTTCTTT. The variable domain in full, completed from reference TRBV2 and TRBJ1-1, reads EPEVTQTPSHQVTQMGQEVILRCVPISNHLYFYWYRQILGQKVEFLVSFYNNEISEKSEIFDDQFSVERPDGSNFTLKIRSTKLEDSAMYFCASSEQGGMNTEAFFGQGTRLTVV.

V is TRBV27 and J is TRBJ1-2; D remains ambiguous. The CDR3 is made up of 13 amino acids. Germline V gives CDR1 MNHEY, CDR2 SMNVEV (reference sequence). V was trimmed by 6 bases and J by 7 bases, leaving 15 bases between them. The CDR3 here is CASREGPDGGYTF. The CDR3 DNA is TGTGCCAGCAGAGAGGGCCCAGACGGTGGCTACACCTTC.

The CDR3 loop reads CASSIDPVGAGELFF. The CDR3 DNA reads TGTGCCAGTAGTATAGACCCGGTCGGGGCCGGGGAGCTGTTTTTT. The rearrangement joins TRBV19 to TRBJ2-2; tentative D call: TRBD2 (5 bases). The germline gives CDR1 LNHDA, CDR2 SQIVND (reference sequence). The CDR3 is 15 amino acids. V shed 0 bases and J shed 6 bases, with 11 bases lying between them.

The chain couples TRBV7-9 to TRBJ1-5, with TRBD1 matching over 9 bases. The CDR3 has 19 residues. Germline CDR1 is SEHNR and CDR2 is FQNEAQ (reference sequence). V lost 3 bases to trimming and J lost 2 bases; unmatched junction nucleotides: 14. CDR3 protein: CASSFHTPRTGARNQPQHF. DNA of the CDR3: TGTGCCAGCAGCTTCCATACCCCTAGGACAGGGGCGCGCAATCAGCCCCAGCATTTT.

This clone occurred once. This CDR3 is also generated by other DNA sequences in the sample. This chain connects TRBV9 to TRBJ1-2; 10 nucleotides agree with TRBD1. V shed 4 bases and J 3 bases; nucleotides not matched to a gene: 3. Germline V gene lookup returns CDR1 SGDLS and CDR2 YYNGEE. The CDR3 has 14 amino acids. The CDR3 region is CASSPGQGDYGYTF. CDR3 coding DNA: TGTGCCAGCAGCCCCGGACAGGGGGACTATGGCTACACCTTC.

The chain has TRBV19 and TRBJ1-1, with D possibly being TRBD1 (5 bases). V gave up 0 bases and J gave up 0 bases, with 11 bases separating them. CDR1 is LNHDA and CDR2 is SQIVND in the germline V gene (reference sequence). The CDR3 sequence is 16 residues long. The CDR3 DNA follows: TGTGCCAGTAGTATAGACGGTGGCAGGGTGAACACTGAAGCTTTCTTT. It translates to CASSIDGGRVNTEAFF.

This rearrangement joins TRBV2 to TRBJ2-7, with D perhaps matching TRBD2 (6 bases). The CDR3 covers 14 residues. The V and J ends lost 4 bases and 6 bases respectively, with 16 bases between them. The germline V gene has CDR1 SNHLY and CDR2 FYNNEI. The CDR3 DNA sequence: TGTGCCAGCAGTGCTACGGGGTACGGGGGCGAGCAGTACTTC. Translation: CASSATGYGGEQYF. The full variable domain, completed using reference TRBV2 and TRBJ2-7, is EPEVTQTPSHQVTQMGQEVILRCVPISNHLYFYWYRQILGQKVEFLVSFYNNEISEKSEIFDDQFSVERPDGSNFTLKIRSTKLEDSAMYFCASSATGYGGEQYFGPGTRLTVT.

V is TRBV10-3 and J is TRBJ2-7, with TRBD1 matching over 7 bases. The germline gives CDR1 ENHRY, CDR2 SYGVKD. J was trimmed by 0 bases and V by 4 bases; bases with no gene match: 3. The CDR3 is 14 residues long. The CDR3 sequence: CAISVRDSSYEQYF. The DNA for the CDR3 is TGTGCCATCAGTGTTAGGGACAGCTCCTACGAGCAGTACTTC.

The chain employs TRBV2 and TRBJ1-4; D is ambiguous. The germline CDR1 and CDR2 sequences are SNHLY and FYNNEI. With 3 bases removed from V and 0 bases from J, the gap between germline ends came to 8 bases. The CDR3 has 15 residues. The CDR3 sequence: CASSERYATNEKLFF. The CDR3 DNA is TGTGCCAGCAGTGAGCGATATGCAACTAATGAAAAACTGTTTTTT.

A single count supports this clone. The chain has TRBV29-1 and TRBJ1-1; D unclear. Trimming removed 4 bases from V and 1 base from J, with 7 bases in between. This CDR3 spans 12 amino acids. Per the germline V gene, CDR1 is SQVTM and CDR2 is ANQGSEA. The CDR3: CSVVGPNTEAFF. In DNA, the CDR3 is TGCAGCGTTGTTGGGCCGAACACTGAAGCTTTCTTT.

This clone has more than one count but fewer than ten. The chain couples TRBV7-9 to TRBJ1-3; TRBD1 matches at 7 bases. J was trimmed by 0 bases and V by 4 bases; bases with no gene match: 6. Germline values: CDR1 SEHNR, CDR2 FQNEAQ (reference sequence). The CDR3 contains 16 residues. CDR3 coding DNA: TGTGCCAGCAGCTCGACAGGGACATACTCTGGAAACACCATATATTTT. It yields the protein CASSSTGTYSGNTIYF.

J is TRBJ2-1 and V is TRBV9; the match to TRBD2 covers 8 bases. Trimming at V came to 0 bases and at J to 7 bases, leaving 15 bases not matched to a gene. The CDR3 is 18 amino acids. CDR1 and CDR2 from the germline V gene are SGDLS and YYNGEE. As DNA, the CDR3 is TGTGCCAGCAGCGTAGCTCCCCCGGGACGGGGGGGCCGAAATGAGCAGTTCTTC. Protein sequence: CASSVAPPGRGGRNEQFF.

This chain uses TRBV11-2 with TRBJ2-3; 7 bases fit TRBD2. J gave up 10 bases and V 1 base, and 5 bases lay outside the gene matches. The germline CDR1 and CDR2 sequences are SGHAT and FQNNGV. CDR3 length equals 13 residues. CDR3 loop: CASSLAGRGAQYF. In nucleotides, the CDR3 is TGTGCCAGCAGCTTAGCGGGTCGGGGGGCGCAGTATTTT. The full variable domain, its missing parts supplied by reference TRBV11-2 and TRBJ2-3, is EAGVAQSPRYKIIEKRQSVAFWCNPISGHATLYWYQQILGQGPKLLIQFQNNGVVDDSQLPKDRFSAERLKGVDSTLKIQPAKLEDSAVYLCASSLAGRGAQYFGPGTRLTVL.

In regard to this clone: One junction end disagrees with the germline gene, perhaps due to a read error. The V call is TRBV7-7, the J call TRBJ2-3; a possible D gene is TRBD2 (5 bases). Germline V CDR1 and CDR2: SSHAT, FNYEAQ (reference sequence). The CDR3 is 15 residues long. CDR3 residues: CASSPLEGGTDTQYF. DNA for the CDR3: TGTGCTAGCAGCCCCCTAGAGGGCGGCACAGATACGCAGTATTTT. The variable domain in full, with the rest retrieved from reference TRBV7-7 and TRBJ2-3, is GAGVSQSPRYKVTKRGQDVTLRCDPISSHATLYWYQQALGQGPEFLTYFNYEAQPDKSGLPSDRFSAERPEGSISTLTIQRTEQRDSAMYRCASSPLEGGTDTQYFGPGTRLTVL.

J is TRBJ1-6 and V is TRBV2, with D unclear. CDR1 is SNHLY and CDR2 is FYNNEI in the germline V gene. The V end was cut by 5 bases, the J end by 14 bases, with 19 bases between. The CDR3 is 14 residues long. The CDR3 sequence is CASSSVASNGALHF. CDR3 DNA sequence: TGTGCCAGCAGTTCCGTCGCGTCAAACGGGGCCCTCCACTTT.

The chain employs TRBV6-5 and TRBJ2-7; perhaps TRBD1 as D (5 bases). Trimming removed 4 bases at V and 2 bases at J, with 9 bases between. The CDR3 covers 13 residues. Per germline, CDR1 MNHEY and CDR2 SVGAGI. CDR3 protein: CASSSEGAYEQYF. CDR3 sequence (DNA): TGTGCCAGCAGTTCGGAAGGGGCCTACGAGCAGTACTTC.

The chain is built from TRBV24-1 and TRBJ2-1; D is unclear. From germline, CDR1 is KGHDR and CDR2 SFDVKD. Trimming took off 5 bases at V and 0 bases at J, with 16 bases between the two ends. This CDR3 region has 17 residues. The CDR3 sequence is CATSARASGYSYNEQFF. The CDR3 DNA sequence: TGTGCCACCAGTGCCCGAGCGTCCGGGTACTCCTACAATGAGCAGTTCTTC.

The CDR3 is CASTPTGYSPLHF. The DNA for the CDR3 is TGTGCCAGTACTCCGACAGGGTATTCACCCCTCCACTTT. This chain links TRBV19 with TRBJ1-6, with 7 bases matching TRBD1. Germline loops: CDR1 LNHDA, CDR2 SQIVND (reference sequence). J was trimmed by 8 bases and V by 7 bases; bases with no gene match: 5. The CDR3 is 13 residues long.

The chain has TRBV29-1 and TRBJ1-1; possibly TRBD1 for D (6 bases). CDR1 and CDR2 from the germline V gene are SQVTM and ANQGSEA. V lost 5 bases to trimming and J lost 0 bases, with 10 bases between them. The CDR3 contains 13 residues. This chain's CDR3 is CSVTGRLNTEAFF. In DNA form, the CDR3 reads TGCAGCGTTACAGGGCGCTTGAACACTGAAGCTTTCTTT.

This clone came up once. This chain links TRBV5-4 with TRBJ2-5, with D tentatively TRBD1 (6 bases). Germline CDR1 is SGHNT and CDR2 is YYREEE (reference sequence). CDR3 size: 14 residues. The V end was cut by 4 bases, the J end by 1 base, with 11 bases between. The CDR3 sequence is CASSETGRQETQYF. In nucleotides, the CDR3 is TGTGCCAGCAGCGAGACAGGCCGCCAAGAGACCCAGTACTTC.